A selection of T cell receptor beta chains follows, all from one sample in a study of shared clonotypes between healthy human individuals. Repertoires were generated with immunoSEQ multiplex PCR, while TCRdb's copy carries only in-frame clones and drops some. The sample contains about 2 million clones, about 94% of which appear only once. The sample comprised naive CD8+ T cells sorted from blood. These receptors originate from a man between 18 and 35 years old in good health. Each CDR3 is given with its conserved first and last residue. The D gene is left open where the match is weak.

-,TRBV7-3,TRBJ2-7,CASSLNTYEQYF
TRBD1,TRBV6-5,TRBJ1-2,CASRAGTGFYGYTF
-,TRBV5-5,TRBJ2-5,CASSLAGFVIEETQYF
-,TRBV5-3,TRBJ1-5,CAARRRSNQPQHF
-,TRBV19,TRBJ1-5,CASSIDLEDQPQHF
-,TRBV11-2,TRBJ2-3,CASSSSGGFGSGTQYF
-,TRBV27,TRBJ2-7,CASRIAQGWDEQYF
-,TRBV30,TRBJ1-5,CAWSKWQENQPQHF
TRBD2,TRBV5-6,TRBJ2-2,CASSLLTGGVTGELFF
TRBD2,TRBV30,TRBJ2-2,CAWTRGAGAGELFF
TRBD2,TRBV7-8,TRBJ2-1,CASSPLGAGARDEQFF
TRBD2,TRBV27,TRBJ2-2,CASSSGGNTGELFF
-,TRBV4-3,TRBJ1-1,CASSQEWGLDTEAFF
-,TRBV5-6,TRBJ1-1,CASRPGWGSVTEAFF
-,TRBV29-1,TRBJ2-7,CSVEVTGSGYEQYF
TRBD1,TRBV7-9,TRBJ2-7,CASSQMTGVDEQYF
TRBD1,TRBV11-2,TRBJ1-2,CASTRGGTGDGYTF
TRBD2,TRBV7-9,TRBJ2-5,CASSGSTSAQETQYF
TRBD2,TRBV27,TRBJ2-1,CASSPLLAGEQFF
-,TRBV27,TRBJ1-1,CASSLTTTTEAFF
TRBD2,TRBV27,TRBJ2-3,CASSLVPQREYWTDTQYF
-,TRBV11-3,TRBJ1-1,CASSLGRAGEAFF
TRBD1,TRBV18,TRBJ2-7,CASSPGQGFEQYF
-,TRBV28,TRBJ1-4,CASTIEGGLKLFF
-,TRBV4-1,TRBJ1-1,CASSQEQGTEAFF
TRBD2,TRBV2,TRBJ2-7,CASSAFASGGANLYEQYF
-,TRBV21-1,TRBJ2-7,CASSLSPGQGSYEQYF
-,TRBV5-1,TRBJ2-7,CASSWGEFYEQYF
-,TRBV6-5,TRBJ1-1,CASRSLDRMNTEAFF
-,TRBV30,TRBJ2-1,CAWSVLGYNEQFF
-,TRBV5-6,TRBJ2-7,CASSSGEGTYEQYF
-,TRBV5-5,TRBJ1-6,CASSFWGDYNSPLHF
TRBD2,TRBV11-2,TRBJ2-3,CASSTLAGGITDTQYF
-,TRBV5-6,TRBJ2-7,CASSPTWGSYEQYF
-,TRBV5-6,TRBJ2-1,CASSLALDFAYNEQFF
TRBD2,TRBV4-3,TRBJ2-3,CASSPGGGTDTQYF
-,TRBV6-1,TRBJ1-1,CASSVRDKNTEAFF
-,TRBV19,TRBJ1-2,CASSIYWSLGDLNYGYTF
-,TRBV2,TRBJ2-3,CASSEGSVSTDTQYF
TRBD2,TRBV7-6,TRBJ2-7,CASSLAGGLVYEQYF
TRBD2,TRBV2,TRBJ2-7,CASRATSGASSYEQYF
-,TRBV7-9,TRBJ1-6,CASTKDASPLHF
-,TRBV4-2,TRBJ2-2,CASSQESSWAGELFF
TRBD2,TRBV29-1,TRBJ2-3,CSVVAGGWRVTDTQYF
TRBD1,TRBV6-5,TRBJ2-7,CASSVSGTGVHEQYF
-,TRBV25-1,TRBJ2-7,CASSDWGYEQYF
-,TRBV5-6,TRBJ1-1,CASSSDSMNTEAFF
TRBD2,TRBV4-1,TRBJ2-7,CASSPGTSGSYEQYF
-,TRBV27,TRBJ2-7,CASSPLLSYEQYF
-,TRBV4-2,-,CASSLRDLSSYEQYF
TRBD1,TRBV6-6,TRBJ2-7,CASMDRGSSYEQYF